The 21 T cell receptor beta chains given below trace back to one sample, sequenced in a study of OX40 agonist ivuxolimab in advanced cancers. Measured with immunoSEQ multiplex PCR; TCRdb has only the in-frame clones, and not every one. The profile covers roughly 55,000 clones, with approximately 83% appearing a single time and 9.5% to 15% taken by the ten largest. The starting material was CD4+ or CD8+ T cells sorted from blood, obtained in a trial of the OX40 agonist ivuxolimab. These receptor sequences come from an adult with an advanced solid tumor such as melanoma, head and neck, liver or kidney cancer.

V gene TRBV4-3 combines with J gene TRBJ1-3; D perhaps matches TRBD1 (5 bases). Germline assignment: CDR1 LGHNA and CDR2 YSLEER. CDR3 length equals 14 residues. Trimming removed 3 bases from V and 8 bases from J, with 14 bases in between. The CDR3 coding sequence is TGCGCCAGCAGCCAGGGCAGGGTTAGGGACACCATATATTTT. This gives the protein CASSQGRVRDTIYF.

This chain connects TRBV10-3 to TRBJ2-5; 9 bases line up with TRBD1. The length of the CDR3 is 13 residues. J was trimmed by 3 bases and V by 10 bases; bases with no gene match: 6. Germline V lookup: CDR1 ENHRY, CDR2 SYGVKD. CDR3 in DNA: TGTGCCAGTACTACAGGGGGCGAAGAGACCCAGTACTTC. This translates into CASTTGGEETQYF.

The gene calls are TRBV9 and TRBJ2-6; D is unresolved. Deletions cut 4 bases from V and 0 bases from J, with 8 bases between. Per germline, CDR1 SGDLS and CDR2 YYNGEE. The CDR3 contains 15 residues. CDR3 nucleotides: TGTGCCAGCAGCCCCCACGGCTCTGGGGCCAACGTCCTGACTTTC. Its protein product is CASSPHGSGANVLTF.

A single count supports this clone. The chain uses TRBV12-5 and TRBJ2-7; D gene uncertain. In germline, CDR1 is LGHNT, CDR2 FRNRAP. With 8 bases removed from V and 3 bases from J, the gap between germline ends came to 14 bases. The CDR3 length is 13 residues. The chain's CDR3 is CASSAADLYEQYF. In nucleotides, the CDR3 is TGTGCTAGTTCCGCCGCAGATCTCTACGAGCAGTACTTC.

The chain recombines TRBV6-1 with TRBJ1-1; D not certain. Germline loops: CDR1 MNHNS, CDR2 SASEGT. The CDR3 is 13 amino acids. With 10 bases removed from V and 0 bases from J, the gap between germline ends came to 12 bases. The CDR3 loop is CATTPDVNTEAFF. For the CDR3, the DNA is TGTGCCACTACCCCGGACGTGAACACTGAAGCTTTCTTT.

This clone was observed once. The chain couples TRBV6-6 to TRBJ2-1; TRBD1 matches at 11 bases. Germline values: CDR1 MNHNY, CDR2 SVGAGI (reference sequence). V dropped 7 bases and J dropped 8; count of bases not matched to a gene: 10. The CDR3 is 15 amino acids. In DNA form, the CDR3 reads TGTGCCAGCAACCCCCTAGGACAGGGGGCCGATGAGCAGTTCTTC. This codes for CASNPLGQGADEQFF.

The chain uses TRBV9 and TRBJ2-1; 9 bases match TRBD1. V shed 2 bases, J shed 7 bases, and the junction held 7 bases outside the gene matches. Germline-derived CDR1 and CDR2 are SGDLS and YYNGEE. The CDR3 covers 15 residues. The CDR3 nucleotides are TGTGCCAGCAGCGTCGACAGGGGGTTCTTAAATGAGCAGTTCTTC. This sequence encodes CASSVDRGFLNEQFF.

The chain couples TRBV14 to TRBJ2-7, with D perhaps matching TRBD2 (5 bases). The CDR3 is 16 residues long. CDR1 and CDR2 from the germline V gene are SGHDN and FVKESK. The V and J ends lost 0 bases and 0 bases respectively, with 12 bases between them. The chain's CDR3 is CASSQDVGVSSYEQYF. The CDR3 DNA follows: TGTGCCAGCAGCCAAGACGTCGGGGTGTCCTCCTACGAGCAGTACTTC.

This sequence joins TRBV5-1 and TRBJ1-5, with 10 bases that match TRBD1. This CDR3 is built from 19 residues. V trimming: 5 bases; J trimming: 0 bases; junction bases outside the gene matches: 14. Germline assignment: CDR1 SGHRS and CDR2 YFSETQ. CDR3 region: CASSRHPGQGLNSNQPQHF. The CDR3, as DNA: TGCGCCAGCAGTCGCCATCCGGGACAGGGGTTGAATAGCAATCAGCCCCAGCATTTT.

V and J are TRBV6-6 and TRBJ1-5; tentative D call: TRBD1 (5 bases). Germline CDR1 MNHNY, CDR2 SVGAGI (reference sequence). The CDR3 loop spans 15 amino acids. V lost 6 bases, J lost 2 bases, and 14 bases lay in between. The chain's CDR3 is CASRWTPFRNQPQHF. As DNA, the CDR3 is TGTGCCAGCAGATGGACACCTTTTCGCAATCAGCCCCAGCATTTT.

J is TRBJ1-1 and V is TRBV6-4, with D maybe TRBD1 (6 bases). Germline V gives CDR1 MRHNA, CDR2 SNTAGT. The CDR3 spans 15 residues. V shed 0 bases and J shed 4 bases, with 12 bases lying between them. The CDR3 spells CASSDSAGGGTEAFF. The CDR3 bases are TGTGCCAGCAGTGACTCGGCGGGAGGGGGCACTGAAGCTTTCTTT.

The genes are TRBV19 and TRBJ1-4, with D possibly being TRBD1 (5 bases). Deletions cut 5 bases from V and 4 bases from J, with 14 bases between. CDR1 LNHDA and CDR2 SQIVND come from the germline V gene (reference sequence). The CDR3 runs to 15 residues. The CDR3 sequence is CASSPDQGVNEKLFF. The CDR3 DNA reads as TGTGCCAGTAGTCCGGATCAGGGAGTTAATGAAAAACTGTTTTTT.

The chain joins TRBV13 to TRBJ2-7; 9 nucleotides agree with TRBD1. J lost 4 bases, V lost 4 bases, and 5 bases had no gene match. The V gene's germline CDR1 is PRHDT and CDR2 FYEKMQ (reference sequence). The CDR3 has 14 amino acids. Here the CDR3 DNA reads TGTGCCAGCAGCTACACAGGGGGCAGGTACGAGCAGTACTTC. It yields the protein CASSYTGGRYEQYF.

The J gene is TRBJ2-1, the V gene TRBV7-3; TRBD2 might be the D (6 bases). CDR1 SGHTA and CDR2 FQGTGA come from the germline V gene. V lost 5 bases, J lost 4 bases, and 21 bases lay in between. The CDR3 extends over 17 amino acids. CDR3 protein: CASSLRKGLSRYNEQFF. CDR3 DNA sequence: TGTGCCAGCAGCCTAAGAAAAGGACTATCAAGATACAATGAGCAGTTCTTC. The full variable domain, rest sourced from reference TRBV7-3 and TRBJ2-1, is GAGVSQTPSNKVTEKGKYVELRCDPISGHTALYWYRQSLGQGPEFLIYFQGTGAADDSGLPNDRFFAVRPEGSVSTLKIQRTERGDSAVYLCASSLRKGLSRYNEQFFGPGTRLTVL.

V gene TRBV27 combines with J gene TRBJ2-5, with 7 bases matching TRBD2. The CDR3 is 14 residues long. With V trimmed by 6 bases and J by 5 bases, 9 bases remained unmatched. Germline V lookup: CDR1 MNHEY, CDR2 SMNVEV (reference sequence). Written as DNA, the CDR3 is TGTGCCAGCAGCCCTGGACTAGTGGGGGAGACCCAGTACTTC. This codes for CASSPGLVGETQYF.

This chain links TRBV5-6 with TRBJ1-1, with unresolved D. Trimming took off 2 bases at V and 3 bases at J, with 14 bases between the two ends. In germline, CDR1 is SGHDT, CDR2 YYEEEE. The CDR3 has 15 residues. Here the CDR3 DNA reads TGTGCCAGCAGCTTAAGGTACGGACGCTACACTGAAGCTTTCTTT. This sequence encodes CASSLRYGRYTEAFF.

The chain combines TRBV19 with TRBJ1-1; 10 positions match TRBD1. Germline V gene lookup returns CDR1 LNHDA and CDR2 SQIVND (reference sequence). The V and J ends lost 7 bases and 0 bases, in that order; junction bases with no gene match: 8. The CDR3 runs to 16 residues. The CDR3, as DNA: TGTGCCAGTACCGAGACAGGGGGCTTCATGAACACTGAAGCTTTCTTT. This gives the protein CASTETGGFMNTEAFF.

V gene TRBV5-1 combines with J gene TRBJ2-7; 11 positions match TRBD1. Losses at the gene ends were 6 bases for V and 5 bases for J; bases not matched to a gene: 4. The germline gives CDR1 SGHRS, CDR2 YFSETQ. This CDR3 has 13 amino acids. CDR3 amino acids: CASTRTGGNEQYF. Written as DNA, the CDR3 is TGCGCCAGCACCCGGACAGGGGGCAACGAGCAGTACTTC.

The chain's CDR3 is CASSRGTSNQPQHF. The CDR3 nucleotides read TGTGCCAGCAGCCGGGGTACTAGCAATCAGCCCCAGCATTTT. The chain carries TRBV7-2 and TRBJ1-5, with D uncertain. Germline assignment: CDR1 SGHTA and CDR2 FQGNSA. The CDR3 length is 14 residues. The V gene lost 5 bases and the J gene lost 0 bases, with 8 bases spanning the gap.

This rearrangement joins TRBV9 to TRBJ2-3; a weak D match, TRBD1 (5 bases). Germline CDR1 SGDLS, CDR2 YYNGEE. Trimming took off 3 bases at V and 0 bases at J, with 11 bases between the two ends. There are 15 residues in the CDR3. The DNA of the CDR3 is TGTGCCAGCAGCGACGACAGCCTAAGCACAGATACGCAGTATTTT. Encoded protein: CASSDDSLSTDTQYF.

This chain joins TRBV7-9 and TRBJ2-5, with D possibly being TRBD2 (6 bases). This CDR3 contains 14 residues. Germline V lookup: CDR1 SEHNR, CDR2 FQNEAQ (reference sequence). V was trimmed by 1 base and J by 1 base, leaving 7 bases between them. The DNA of the CDR3 is TGTGCCAGCAGCTTAGGGGGACTCCAAGAGACCCAGTACTTC. Residues: CASSLGGLQETQYF.